The 19 T cell receptor beta chains below all came from one sample that was sequenced in a study of cytomegalovirus exposure and HLA in healthy donors. Sequenced by immunoSEQ multiplex PCR; TCRdb stores in-frame clones only, minus some. This table has about 160,000 clones, roughly 96% appearing once. Sequencing input: PBMCs. These receptors were obtained from a woman between 18 and 29 years old in good health and CMV-seronegative.

This chain uses TRBV27 with TRBJ2-1, with 10 bases aligning to TRBD1. The length of the CDR3 is 15 residues. After removal of 5 bases from V and 2 bases from J, the junction contained 3 bases not matched to a gene. CDR1 and CDR2 (germline): MNHEY, SMNVEV (reference sequence). In DNA, the CDR3 is TGTGCCAGCAGTGCGACAGGGGGCACCTACAATGAGCAGTTCTTC. The encoded protein is CASSATGGTYNEQFF.

This rearrangement joins TRBV9 to TRBJ2-3; 10 positions match TRBD2. V lost 0 bases, J lost 1 base, and 2 bases stayed unmatched. CDR3 length: 16 amino acids. Germline assignment: CDR1 SGDLS and CDR2 YYNGEE. The CDR3 bases are TGTGCCAGCAGCGTAGAGCTAGCGGGGGGCACAGATACGCAGTATTTT. Translation gives CASSVELAGGTDTQYF.

J is TRBJ1-2 and V is TRBV6-6; TRBD1 might be the D (6 bases). Germline V gene sequence: CDR1 MNHNY, CDR2 SVGAGI (reference sequence). The CDR3 consists of 13 residues. Trimming left V 5 bases short and J 3 bases short, with 10 bases between. For the CDR3, the DNA is TGTGCCAGCAGTGCACAGGGAGACTATGGCTACACCTTC. Encoded protein: CASSAQGDYGYTF.

The rearrangement links TRBV2 to TRBJ1-6, with D perhaps matching TRBD1 (5 bases). CDR3 length: 16 residues. V was pared by 2 bases and J by 2 bases, with 10 bases between. Germline CDR1 reads SNHLY; CDR2 reads FYNNEI. CDR3 amino acids: CASSELGATYNSPLHF. DNA for the CDR3: TGTGCCAGCAGTGAACTAGGGGCCACCTATAATTCACCCCTCCACTTT.

DNA of the CDR3: TGCGCCAGCAGCTTGGGACGCGGGGCTAGTCTTAGCTCCTACAATGAGCAGTTCTTC. It specifies CASSLGRGASLSSYNEQFF. This rearrangement joins TRBV5-1 to TRBJ2-1; D is possibly TRBD2 (6 bases). The CDR3 sequence is 19 residues long. The germline gives CDR1 SGHRS, CDR2 YFSETQ. Trimming took 0 bases from V and 0 from J, leaving 19 bases between them.

The chain links TRBV6-6 to TRBJ1-2; 7 bases are a match to TRBD1. CDR3 length: 15 amino acids. V gave up 6 bases and J gave up 0 bases; unmatched junction bases: 7. Per germline, CDR1 MNHNY and CDR2 SVGAGI (reference sequence). As DNA, the CDR3 is TGTGCCAGCAGCTTCCAGGGGGTTCCTAACTATGGCTACACCTTC. This translates into CASSFQGVPNYGYTF.

The chain combines TRBV4-2 with TRBJ2-3; a weak D match, TRBD2 (7 bases). In germline, CDR1 is LGHNA, CDR2 YNFKEQ. The CDR3 sequence is 17 residues long. V dropped 4 bases and J dropped 3 bases, with 20 bases sitting between them. CDR3 sequence: CASSPGESGGPTDTQYF. The DNA of the CDR3 is TGTGCCAGCAGCCCGGGGGAGTCCGGGGGGCCTACAGATACGCAGTATTTT.

The genes are TRBV27 and TRBJ2-7, with D perhaps matching TRBD2 (5 bases). This CDR3 has 14 amino acids. V was clipped by 2 bases and J by 2 bases, with 10 bases between them. Germline assignment: CDR1 MNHEY and CDR2 SMNVEV (reference sequence). CDR3 nucleotide sequence: TGTGCCAGCAGTTTACTCGGGGAGACCTACGAGCAGTACTTC. Encoded protein: CASSLLGETYEQYF.

The chain couples TRBV10-3 to TRBJ1-6; 8 bases align to TRBD1. The CDR3 sequence is 15 residues long. The V and J ends lost 2 bases and 10 bases, in that order; junction bases with no gene match: 7. In germline, CDR1 is ENHRY, CDR2 SYGVKD. Here the CDR3 reads CAISEIDRGRSPLHF. Written as DNA, the CDR3 is TGTGCCATCAGTGAGATCGACAGGGGTAGGTCACCCCTCCACTTT.

The rearrangement joins TRBV7-2 to TRBJ1-4; TRBD1 aligns across 8 bases. Germline V lookup: CDR1 SGHTA, CDR2 FQGNSA. The CDR3 length is 18 residues. The V gene end was trimmed by 2 bases and the J gene end by 0 bases; junction bases not matched to a gene: 8. CDR3 protein: CASSLRSADRATNEKLFF. In DNA form, the CDR3 reads TGTGCCAGCAGCTTAAGGTCTGCGGACAGGGCAACTAATGAAAAACTGTTTTTT.

CDR3 sequence (DNA): TGCAGCGTTGGGACAGGGGGGGGTGAGCAGTTCTTC. It encodes CSVGTGGGEQFF. The rearrangement joins TRBV29-1 to TRBJ2-1; 10 bases align to TRBD1. V lost 4 bases and J lost 9; bases outside the gene matches: 3. The CDR3 totals 12 residues. Per the germline V gene, CDR1 is SQVTM and CDR2 is ANQGSEA.

The chain uses TRBV7-8 and TRBJ1-6; possibly TRBD1 for D (5 bases). V was shortened by 1 base and J by 7 bases, with 14 bases between the two germline ends. This CDR3 region has 16 residues. Looked up from germline, CDR1 is SGHVS and CDR2 is FQNEAQ. The CDR3 is CASSLVGTHSNSPLHF. CDR3 nucleotide sequence: TGTGCCAGCAGCTTAGTCGGGACTCACTCAAATTCACCCCTCCACTTT.

The chain employs TRBV7-6 and TRBJ2-5; 14 bases fit TRBD2. Germline V CDR1 and CDR2: SGHVS, FNYEAQ. The CDR3 runs to 16 residues. With 1 base clipped from V and 5 bases from J, the junction kept 3 bases outside the gene matches. The CDR3 DNA reads TGTGCCAGCAGCTTAGGGGGACTAGCGGGGGTGGAGACCCAGTACTTC. Amino acids: CASSLGGLAGVETQYF.

The chain employs TRBV19 and TRBJ1-1; 8 positions agree with TRBD1. The CDR3 is made up of 15 amino acids. Trimming at V came to 3 bases and at J to 3 bases, leaving 6 bases not matched to a gene. The germline CDR1 and CDR2 sequences are LNHDA and SQIVND (reference sequence). The CDR3 is CASSIWTGKDTEAFF. The DNA for the CDR3 is TGTGCCAGTAGTATTTGGACAGGGAAGGACACTGAAGCTTTCTTT.

The CDR3 coding sequence is TGTGCCAGCAGTTCCACGACCTCAGTACGGGGGACCCAGTACTTC. It specifies CASSSTTSVRGTQYF. The chain uses TRBV6-6 and TRBJ2-5; D may be TRBD2 (5 bases). Germline-derived CDR1 and CDR2 are MNHNY and SVGAGI (reference sequence). The CDR3 covers 15 residues. The germline V and J ends were trimmed by 4 bases and 7 bases, with 19 bases remaining between them.

This clone occurred once. The V call is TRBV5-1, the J call TRBJ2-7; possibly TRBD2 for D (5 bases). This CDR3 spans 17 amino acids. Trimming shortened V by 0 bases and J by 3 bases, and 19 bases separated the two germline ends. Germline values: CDR1 SGHRS, CDR2 YFSETQ. DNA for the CDR3: TGCGCCAGCAGCTTGGCCGGAGTAGGACGGGATCTCTACGAGCAGTACTTC. It specifies CASSLAGVGRDLYEQYF.

V and J are TRBV5-1 and TRBJ2-5; maybe TRBD2 (5 bases). The germline gives CDR1 SGHRS, CDR2 YFSETQ. CDR3 length: 14 residues. Trimming removed 6 bases at V and 4 bases at J, with 16 bases between. CDR3 sequence: CASTPDPGVETQYF. The CDR3 DNA reads TGCGCCAGCACCCCCGACCCCGGGGTAGAGACCCAGTACTTC.

V gene TRBV27 combines with J gene TRBJ2-1, with TRBD2 as a possible D gene (7 bases). Trimming stripped 7 bases from V and 1 base from J, with 17 bases between. Germline V CDR1 and CDR2: MNHEY, SMNVEV (reference sequence). The CDR3 is 16 residues long. CDR3 region: CASTALGGASYNEQFF. As DNA, the CDR3 is TGTGCCAGCACCGCCTTGGGGGGGGCTTCCTACAATGAGCAGTTCTTC.

The CDR3: CAWSSPRSGGGGDTQYF. The CDR3 DNA is TGTGCCTGGAGTTCGCCCCGTAGCGGGGGCGGGGGAGATACGCAGTATTTT. The gene calls are TRBV30 and TRBJ2-3, with 9 bases fitting TRBD2. With V trimmed by 2 bases and J by 5 bases, 14 bases remained unmatched. The V gene's germline CDR1 is GTSNPN and CDR2 SVGIG (reference sequence). The CDR3 loop spans 17 amino acids.